This T cell receptor (beta chain) comes out of a study of cytomegalovirus exposure and HLA in healthy donors. Study conclusions and caveats: The authors later linked a missense DCLRE1C variant to TCR beta V- and J-gene trimming.

Details on this clone: Antigen specificity is unknown.

CDR1 and CDR2 from the germline V gene are SGHTA and FQGNSA. The V end lost 1 base, the J end lost 7 bases, and 11 bases lay between the germline ends. The CDR3 loop spans 13 amino acids. The PCR made use of 60 Vbeta and 13 Jbeta primers. Assay: immunoSEQ multiplex PCR; the TCRdb copy retains only in-frame clones and omits some. Of roughly 140,000 clones listed, more than 75% are singletons. This sequence was found in a man younger than 35 in good health and CMV-seronegative. Material: PBMCs. The V gene is TRBV7-2, the J gene TRBJ2-7; perhaps TRBD1 as D (5 bases). CDR3: CASSLVTVGEQYF. CDR3 in DNA: TGTGCCAGCAGCTTAGTGACAGTAGGGGAGCAGTACTTC.